This paragraph reports one T cell receptor (beta chain). The CDR3 has 15 residues. Germline loops: CDR1 LNHDA, CDR2 SQIVND (reference sequence). The V end lost 3 bases, the J end lost 2 bases, and 8 bases lay between the germline ends. The sample comes from a study of blood T cell repertoires in COVID-19. Study context: Some COVID-19 samples were acute and others convalescent; all came from the United States, Italy and Spain. Sample material is recorded as cDNA or gDNA derived from T cells, B-cell-depleted T cells, or PBMCs.

Original methodology: Reference gene primer amplification yielded estimated nucleated cell counts. Generated by immunoSEQ multiplex PCR, the TCRdb table keeps only in-frame clones and is missing some. The DNA was the basis for D and trimming; V, J and clone size are from that table. Among some 37,000 clones, 86% were seen once, and the ten largest hold 19%. V gene TRBV19 combines with J gene TRBJ2-6; tentative D call: TRBD1 (5 bases). Input material: peripheral blood. The origin of this receptor is a man aged 50-59 years in a cohort sampled during active COVID-19. CDR3 residues: CASSIRQTGANVLTF. The CDR3 nucleotides read TGTGCCAGTAGTATCCGACAGACTGGGGCCAACGTCCTGACTTTC.